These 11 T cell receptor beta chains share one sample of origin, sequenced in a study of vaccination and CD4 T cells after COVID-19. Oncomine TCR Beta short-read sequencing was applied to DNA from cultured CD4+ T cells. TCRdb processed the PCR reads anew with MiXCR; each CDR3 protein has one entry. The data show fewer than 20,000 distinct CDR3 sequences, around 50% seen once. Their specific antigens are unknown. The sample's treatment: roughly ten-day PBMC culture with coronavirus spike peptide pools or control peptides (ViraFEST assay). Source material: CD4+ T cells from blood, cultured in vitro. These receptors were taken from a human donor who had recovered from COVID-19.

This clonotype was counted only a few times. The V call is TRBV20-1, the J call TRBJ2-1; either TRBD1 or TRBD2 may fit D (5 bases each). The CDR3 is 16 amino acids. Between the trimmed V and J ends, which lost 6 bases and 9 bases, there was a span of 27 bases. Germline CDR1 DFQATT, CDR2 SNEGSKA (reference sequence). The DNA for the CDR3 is TGCAGTGCGCCGCAAGCCGGGACCCCCAGGCTGAGTGAGCAGTTCTTC. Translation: CSAPQAGTPRLSEQFF.

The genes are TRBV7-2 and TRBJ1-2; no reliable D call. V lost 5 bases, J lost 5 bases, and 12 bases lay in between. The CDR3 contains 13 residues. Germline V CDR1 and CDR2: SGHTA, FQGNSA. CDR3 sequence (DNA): TGTGCCAGCAGCCCACCCGGACCTTATGGCTACACCTTC. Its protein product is CASSPPGPYGYTF.

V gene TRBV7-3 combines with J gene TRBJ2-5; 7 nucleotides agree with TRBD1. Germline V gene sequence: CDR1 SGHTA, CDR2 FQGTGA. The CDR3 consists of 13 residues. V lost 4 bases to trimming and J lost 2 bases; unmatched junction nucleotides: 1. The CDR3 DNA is TGTGCCAGCAGCTGGGGACAGCAAGAGACCCAGTACTTC. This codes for CASSWGQQETQYF. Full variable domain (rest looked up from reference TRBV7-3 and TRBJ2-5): GAGVSQTPSNKVTEKGKYVELRCDPISGHTALYWYRQSLGQGPEFLIYFQGTGAADDSGLPNDRFFAVRPEGSVSTLKIQRTERGDSAVYLCASSWGQQETQYFGPGTRLLVL.

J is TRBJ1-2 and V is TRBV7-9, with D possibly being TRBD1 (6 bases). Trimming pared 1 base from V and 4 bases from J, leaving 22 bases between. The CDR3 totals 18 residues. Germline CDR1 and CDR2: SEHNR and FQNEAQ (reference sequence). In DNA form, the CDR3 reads TGTGCCAGCAGCTTAGGTGGGGGCAGGTCCCCTTCAGCCTATGGCTACACCTTC. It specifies CASSLGGGRSPSAYGYTF.

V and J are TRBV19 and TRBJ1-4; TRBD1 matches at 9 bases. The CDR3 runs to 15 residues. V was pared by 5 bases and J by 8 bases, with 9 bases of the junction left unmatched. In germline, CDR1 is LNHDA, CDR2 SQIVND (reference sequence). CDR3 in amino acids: CASSSNRGPGEKLFF. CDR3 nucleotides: TGTGCCAGTAGTTCAAACAGGGGGCCGGGGGAAAAACTGTTTTTT. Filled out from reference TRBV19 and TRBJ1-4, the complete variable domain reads DGGITQSPKYLFRKEGQNVTLSCEQNLNHDAMYWYRQDPGQGLRLIYYSQIVNDFQKGDIAEGYSVSREKKESFPLTVTSAQKNPTAFYLCASSSNRGPGEKLFFGSGTQLSVL.

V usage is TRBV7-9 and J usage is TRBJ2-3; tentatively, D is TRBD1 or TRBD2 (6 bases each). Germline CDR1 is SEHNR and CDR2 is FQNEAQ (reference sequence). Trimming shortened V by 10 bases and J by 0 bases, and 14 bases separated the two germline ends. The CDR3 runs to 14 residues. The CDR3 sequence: CATRGRGSTDTQYF. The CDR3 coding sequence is TGTGCCACCCGGGGGCGGGGCAGCACAGATACGCAGTATTTT.

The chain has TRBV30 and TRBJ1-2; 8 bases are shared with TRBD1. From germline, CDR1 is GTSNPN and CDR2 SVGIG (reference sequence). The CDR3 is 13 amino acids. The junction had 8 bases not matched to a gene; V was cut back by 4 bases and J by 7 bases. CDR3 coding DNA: TGTGCCTGGACCCCTGACAGGGGAAGTGGCTACACCTTC. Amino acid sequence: CAWTPDRGSGYTF.

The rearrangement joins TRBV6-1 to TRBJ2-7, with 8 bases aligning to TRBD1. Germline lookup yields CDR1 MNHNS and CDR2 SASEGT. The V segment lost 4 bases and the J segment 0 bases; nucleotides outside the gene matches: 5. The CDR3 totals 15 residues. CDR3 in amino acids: CASSVNRGSSYEQYF. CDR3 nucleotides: TGTGCCAGCAGTGTGAACAGGGGGAGCTCCTACGAGCAGTACTTC.

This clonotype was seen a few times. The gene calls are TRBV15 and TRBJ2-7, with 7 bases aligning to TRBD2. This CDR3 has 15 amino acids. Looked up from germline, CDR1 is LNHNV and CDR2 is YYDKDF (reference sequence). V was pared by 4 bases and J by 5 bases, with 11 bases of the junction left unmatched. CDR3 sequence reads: CATSNVGPGGNEQYF. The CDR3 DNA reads TGTGCCACCAGCAACGTGGGACCCGGGGGGAACGAGCAGTACTTC.

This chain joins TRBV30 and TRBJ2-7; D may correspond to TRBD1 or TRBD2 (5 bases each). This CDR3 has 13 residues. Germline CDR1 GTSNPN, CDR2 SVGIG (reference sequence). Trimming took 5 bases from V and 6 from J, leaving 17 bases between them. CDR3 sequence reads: CAWSGTTFGEQYF. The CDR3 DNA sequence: TGTGCCTGGTCCGGGACCACGTTTGGCGAGCAGTACTTC.

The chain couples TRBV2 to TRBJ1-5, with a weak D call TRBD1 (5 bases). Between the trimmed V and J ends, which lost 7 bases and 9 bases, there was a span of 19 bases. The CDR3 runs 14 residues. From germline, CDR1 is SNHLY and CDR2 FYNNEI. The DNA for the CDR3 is TGTGCCAGCAATGGAGGGGATGGGGATGGGCCCCAGCATTTT. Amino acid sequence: CASNGGDGDGPQHF.